Listed here are 5 T cell receptor beta chains from one sample, sequenced in a study of blood T cell repertoires in COVID-19. Generated by immunoSEQ multiplex PCR, the TCRdb table keeps only in-frame clones and is missing some. The table includes some 70,000 clones, approximately 79% detected once. The sequenced sample consisted of peripheral blood. Receptors were obtained from a woman between 50 and 59 years old with acute or convalescent COVID-19.

The chain carries TRBV7-6 and TRBJ2-2; 7 nucleotides line up with TRBD2. The CDR3 has 17 residues. Germline trimming cut 10 bases from V and 1 base from J; bases unmatched to any gene: 15. CDR1 and CDR2 from the germline V gene are SGHVS and FNYEAQ. The CDR3 DNA sequence: TGTGCCATTGGGGCGGCAAGCGGGACGGTGAACACCGGGGAGCTGTTTTTT. Translated, it gives CAIGAASGTVNTGELFF. Looking up the rest from reference TRBV7-6 and TRBJ2-2 gives the full variable domain: GAGVSQSPRYKVTKRGQDVALRCDPISGHVSLYWYRQALGQGPEFLTYFNYEAQQDKSGLPNDRFSAERPEGSISTLTIQRTEQRDSAMYRCAIGAASGTVNTGELFFGEGSRLTVL.

This chain uses TRBV6-1 with TRBJ2-1; the D gene is possibly TRBD2 (5 bases). Germline V CDR1 and CDR2: MNHNS, SASEGT. V was clipped by 3 bases and J by 6 bases, with 18 bases between them. This CDR3 has 16 residues. The CDR3: CASSELARAGGNEQFF. CDR3 DNA: TGTGCCAGCAGTGAGTTGGCCCGGGCGGGTGGCAATGAGCAGTTCTTC.

The J gene is TRBJ1-2, the V gene TRBV6-5, with D perhaps matching TRBD1 (5 bases). The V gene's germline CDR1 is MNHEY and CDR2 SVGAGI. The CDR3 sequence is 15 residues long. V was trimmed by 6 bases and J by 3 bases, leaving 17 bases between them. Written as DNA, the CDR3 is TGTGCCAGCAGCTTGGGACTTCCTAGGGACTATGGCTACACCTTC. Translated: CASSLGLPRDYGYTF.

The chain recombines TRBV5-4 with TRBJ1-1, with TRBD1 matching over 7 bases. The germline gives CDR1 SGHNT, CDR2 YYREEE (reference sequence). With V trimmed by 4 bases and J by 1 base, 7 bases remained unmatched. CDR3 length: 15 residues. CDR3 sequence reads: CASSVPNRGNTEAFF. DNA of the CDR3: TGTGCCAGCAGCGTCCCAAACAGGGGGAACACTGAAGCTTTCTTT.

The V gene is TRBV4-2, the J gene TRBJ2-1; TRBD2 matches at 8 bases. CDR1 and CDR2 from the germline V gene are LGHNA and YNFKEQ. This CDR3 region has 18 residues. V trimming: 0 bases; J trimming: 5 bases; junction bases outside the gene matches: 12. The CDR3 is CASSQDPRTSPLNNEQFF. In DNA, the CDR3 is TGTGCCAGCAGCCAAGATCCTAGGACTAGCCCCCTAAACAATGAGCAGTTCTTC.